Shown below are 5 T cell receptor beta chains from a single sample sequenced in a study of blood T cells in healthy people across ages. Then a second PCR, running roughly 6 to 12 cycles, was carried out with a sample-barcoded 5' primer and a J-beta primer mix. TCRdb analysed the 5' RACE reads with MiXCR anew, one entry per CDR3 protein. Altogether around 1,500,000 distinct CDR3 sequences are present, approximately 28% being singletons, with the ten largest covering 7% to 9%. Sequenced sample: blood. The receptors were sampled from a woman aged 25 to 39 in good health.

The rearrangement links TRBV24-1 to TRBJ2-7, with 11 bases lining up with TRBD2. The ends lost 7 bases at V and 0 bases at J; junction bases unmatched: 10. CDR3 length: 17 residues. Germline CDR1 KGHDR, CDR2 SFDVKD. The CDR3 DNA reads TGTGCCACCAGCTCCCCGTCCGGGACTAGCGGCTCCTACGAGCAGTACTTC. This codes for CATSSPSGTSGSYEQYF.

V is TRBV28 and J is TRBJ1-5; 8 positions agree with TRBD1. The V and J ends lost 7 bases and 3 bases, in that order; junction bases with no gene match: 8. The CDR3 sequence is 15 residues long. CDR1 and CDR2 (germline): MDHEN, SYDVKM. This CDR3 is CASNQGTGYNQPQHF. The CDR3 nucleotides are TGTGCCAGCAACCAGGGGACAGGTTACAATCAGCCCCAGCATTTT.

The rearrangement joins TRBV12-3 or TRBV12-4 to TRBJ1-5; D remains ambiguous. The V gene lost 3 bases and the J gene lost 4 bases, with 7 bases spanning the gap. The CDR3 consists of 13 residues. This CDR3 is CASSFDYNQPQHF. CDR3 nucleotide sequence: TGTGCCAGCAGTTTTGACTATAATCAGCCCCAGCATTTT.

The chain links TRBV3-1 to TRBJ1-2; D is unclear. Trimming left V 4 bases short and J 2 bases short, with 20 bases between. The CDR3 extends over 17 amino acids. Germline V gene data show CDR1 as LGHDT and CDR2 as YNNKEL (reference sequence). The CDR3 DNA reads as TGTGCCAGCAGCCCTTACGGCCGTTTCAAAGGGAACTATGGCTACACCTTC. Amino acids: CASSPYGRFKGNYGYTF. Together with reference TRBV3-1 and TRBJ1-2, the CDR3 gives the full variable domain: DTAVSQTPKYLVTQMGNDKSIKCEQNLGHDTMYWYKQDSKKFLKIMFSYNNKELIINETVPNRFSPKSPDKAHLNLHINSLELGDSAVYFCASSPYGRFKGNYGYTFGSGTRLTVV.

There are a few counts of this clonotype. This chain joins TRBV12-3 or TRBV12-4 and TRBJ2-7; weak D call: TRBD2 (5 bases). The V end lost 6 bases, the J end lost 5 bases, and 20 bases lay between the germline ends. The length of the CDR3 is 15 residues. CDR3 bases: TGTGCCAGCAGCGTAAACACGGGGATGATCAACGAGCAGTACTTC. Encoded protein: CASSVNTGMINEQYF.